This is a list of T cell receptor beta chains from one sample in a study of cytomegalovirus exposure and HLA in healthy donors. The data were produced by immunoSEQ multiplex PCR, yet TCRdb's version contains in-frame clones alone and is incomplete. The data contain fewer than 250,000 clones, 75% to 90% of them singletons. The material sequenced was PBMCs. These TCRs come from a woman in her 30s in good health and CMV-seropositive. Each CDR3 is given with its conserved first and last residue. The D gene is left open where the match is weak. Rows may omit the clone size; those that give it use once, few, many or a size class.

CDR3aa: CAWTPQPDTQYF
CDR3nt: TGTGCCTGGACCCCACAGCCCGATACGCAGTATTTT
abundance: NA
d_gene: NA
j_gene: TRBJ2-3
v_gene: TRBV30

CDR3aa: CASRLLSSGNTIYF
CDR3nt: TGTGCCAGCAGACTACTGAGCTCTGGAAACACCATATATTTT
abundance: few
d_gene: NA
j_gene: TRBJ1-3
v_gene: TRBV6-1

CDR3aa: CASSRTGGNTIYF
CDR3nt: TGTGCCAGCAGCCGGACAGGGGGAAACACCATATATTTT
abundance: NA
d_gene: TRBD1
j_gene: TRBJ1-3
v_gene: TRBV6-5

CDR3aa: CASSPQGGSQPQHF
CDR3nt: TGTGCCAGCAGTCCACAGGGCGGTTCTCAGCCCCAGCATTTT
abundance: NA
d_gene: NA
j_gene: TRBJ1-5
v_gene: TRBV6-5

CDR3aa: CASSLGAYEQYF
CDR3nt: TGTGCCAGCAGTCTAGGCGCCTACGAGCAGTACTTC
abundance: NA
d_gene: NA
j_gene: TRBJ2-7
v_gene: TRBV28

CDR3aa: CAWSVTYYGYTF
CDR3nt: TGTGCCTGGAGTGTCACCTACTATGGCTACACCTTC
abundance: NA
d_gene: NA
j_gene: TRBJ1-2
v_gene: TRBV30

CDR3aa: CASSQLDRDEAFF
CDR3nt: TGTGCCAGCAGCCAACTCGACAGGGATGAAGCTTTCTTT
abundance: NA
d_gene: TRBD1
j_gene: TRBJ1-1
v_gene: TRBV7-6

CDR3aa: CASSLEQGAVYGYTF
CDR3nt: TGTGCCAGCAGCTTAGAACAGGGGGCGGTCTATGGCTACACCTTC
abundance: NA
d_gene: TRBD1
j_gene: TRBJ1-2
v_gene: TRBV11-2

CDR3aa: CASSLDRQVNTEAFF
CDR3nt: TGTGCCAGCAGCCTCGATAGACAGGTCAACACTGAAGCTTTCTTT
abundance: NA
d_gene: NA
j_gene: TRBJ1-1
v_gene: TRBV13

CDR3aa: CAITGGNTEAFF
CDR3nt: TGTGCCATCACCGGGGGGAACACTGAAGCTTTCTTT
abundance: once
d_gene: NA
j_gene: TRBJ1-1
v_gene: TRBV10-3

CDR3aa: CASSLQRNTGELFF
CDR3nt: TGTGCCAGCTCGCTGCAACGAAACACCGGGGAGCTGTTTTTT
abundance: NA
d_gene: NA
j_gene: TRBJ2-2
v_gene: TRBV18

CDR3aa: CASSFGRALNEKLFF
CDR3nt: TGCGCCAGCAGCTTCGGGAGGGCCCTTAATGAAAAACTGTTTTTT
abundance: once
d_gene: NA
j_gene: TRBJ1-4
v_gene: TRBV5-1

CDR3aa: CASTQGSPYNEQFF
CDR3nt: TGTGCCAGCACACAGGGATCTCCCTACAATGAGCAGTTCTTC
abundance: NA
d_gene: NA
j_gene: TRBJ2-1
v_gene: TRBV25-1

CDR3aa: CASKVQNGGNYGYTF
CDR3nt: TGTGCCAGTAAAGTTCAGAACGGGGGTAACTATGGCTACACCTTC
abundance: NA
d_gene: NA
j_gene: TRBJ1-2
v_gene: TRBV19

CDR3aa: CASSPRTLTYEQYF
CDR3nt: TGTGCCAGCTCACCACGGACATTGACCTACGAGCAGTACTTC
abundance: NA
d_gene: NA
j_gene: TRBJ2-7
v_gene: TRBV18

CDR3aa: CASSLGTATNQPQHF
CDR3nt: TGTGCCAGCAGCTTGGGGACAGCTACTAATCAGCCCCAGCATTTT
abundance: NA
d_gene: TRBD1
j_gene: TRBJ1-5
v_gene: TRBV7-6

CDR3aa: CASTTGLASGELFF
CDR3nt: TGTGCCAGTACTACGGGACTAGCGTCCGGGGAGCTGTTTTTT
abundance: NA
d_gene: TRBD2
j_gene: TRBJ2-2
v_gene: TRBV28

CDR3aa: CASSLNSLHEQYF
CDR3nt: TGTGCCAGCAGCTTAAACAGTCTCCACGAGCAGTACTTC
abundance: NA
d_gene: NA
j_gene: TRBJ2-7
v_gene: TRBV11-3

CDR3aa: CSVGGTSSSYEQYF
CDR3nt: TGCAGCGTTGGAGGGACATCGAGCTCCTACGAGCAGTACTTC
abundance: NA
d_gene: NA
j_gene: TRBJ2-7
v_gene: TRBV29-1

CDR3aa: CASRGRVNEKLFF
CDR3nt: TGTGCCAGCAGGGGGAGGGTGAATGAAAAACTGTTTTTT
abundance: once
d_gene: NA
j_gene: TRBJ1-4
v_gene: TRBV27

CDR3aa: CSVGTTGNTGELFF
CDR3nt: TGCAGCGTTGGAACCACAGGAAACACCGGGGAGCTGTTTTTT
abundance: NA
d_gene: NA
j_gene: TRBJ2-2
v_gene: TRBV29-1

CDR3aa: CAWSTLASTGELFF
CDR3nt: TGTGCCTGGAGTACGCTAGCCTCCACCGGGGAGCTGTTTTTT
abundance: NA
d_gene: NA
j_gene: TRBJ2-2
v_gene: TRBV30

CDR3aa: CASGGPQNYGYTF
CDR3nt: TGTGCTAGTGGCGGCCCTCAGAACTATGGCTACACCTTC
abundance: once
d_gene: NA
j_gene: TRBJ1-2
v_gene: TRBV12-5

CDR3aa: CASSPRGSSREQYF
CDR3nt: TGTGCCAGCAGCCCACGCGGGAGTAGTCGCGAGCAGTACTTC
abundance: few
d_gene: TRBD2
j_gene: TRBJ2-7
v_gene: TRBV7-3

CDR3aa: CASSFSEQYF
CDR3nt: TGTGCCAGCAGTTTCTCGGAGCAGTACTTC
abundance: NA
d_gene: NA
j_gene: TRBJ2-7
v_gene: TRBV28

CDR3aa: CSVADRAKNIQYF
CDR3nt: TGCAGCGTGGCGGACAGAGCCAAAAACATTCAGTACTTC
abundance: few
d_gene: NA
j_gene: TRBJ2-4
v_gene: TRBV29-1

CDR3aa: CASSFYRGFHGGDEQFF
CDR3nt: TGTGCCAGCAGTTTCTACCGGGGCTTCCATGGAGGGGATGAGCAGTTCTTC
abundance: NA
d_gene: NA
j_gene: TRBJ2-1
v_gene: TRBV2

CDR3aa: CASSGSGRYYYEQYF
CDR3nt: TGTGCCAGCAGTGGTAGCGGGAGATACTACTACGAGCAGTACTTC
abundance: NA
d_gene: TRBD2
j_gene: TRBJ2-7
v_gene: TRBV27

CDR3aa: CASNNGNTGELFF
CDR3nt: TGCGCCAGCAATAATGGCAACACCGGGGAGCTGTTTTTT
abundance: NA
d_gene: NA
j_gene: TRBJ2-2
v_gene: TRBV10-1

CDR3aa: CASGSGVGLAAYF
CDR3nt: TGTGCTAGTGGTTCCGGCGTGGGGCTAGCGGCCTACTTC
abundance: NA
d_gene: TRBD2
j_gene: TRBJ2-4
v_gene: TRBV12-5

CDR3aa: CASSFRDTTYEQYF
CDR3nt: TGCGCCAGCAGCTTCCGGGACACAACCTACGAGCAGTACTTC
abundance: NA
d_gene: NA
j_gene: TRBJ2-7
v_gene: TRBV5-1

CDR3aa: CASSPGWVSGYTF
CDR3nt: TGTGCCAGCAGCCCTGGTTGGGTTTCTGGCTACACCTTC
abundance: few
d_gene: NA
j_gene: TRBJ1-2
v_gene: TRBV5-4

CDR3aa: CAWSVQGASGYTF
CDR3nt: TGTGCCTGGAGTGTACAGGGGGCGAGTGGCTACACCTTC
abundance: NA
d_gene: TRBD1
j_gene: TRBJ1-2
v_gene: TRBV30